Below, 7 T cell receptor beta chains from the same sample are listed, as sequenced in a study of T-cell reconstitution after alpha-beta-depleted transplantation in children. TCRbeta library preparation incorporated unique molecular identifiers. A single record per CDR3 protein comes from TCRdb applying MiXCR to the PCR reads. The sample gives 600,000 or so distinct CDR3 sequences, about 23% of which show up once; 13% to 15% is in the top ten. Sequencing was performed on PBMCs, mostly from graft donor cells, taken 360 days after TCRalphabeta/CD19-depleted stem cell transplant. The receptors were sampled from a boy under three years old who had a stem cell transplant for acute myeloid leukemia, so the T cells may come from the graft donor.

The V gene is TRBV7-2, the J gene TRBJ2-3; D uncertain. Germline lookup yields CDR1 SGHTA and CDR2 FQGNSA. V was pared by 4 bases and J by 5 bases, with 10 bases between. The CDR3 sequence is 13 residues long. The CDR3 protein is CASSSRFIDTQYF. Written as DNA, the CDR3 is TGTGCCAGCAGCTCTCGATTCATAGATACGCAGTATTTT. The full variable domain, with the rest looked up from reference TRBV7-2 and TRBJ2-3, is GAGVSQSPSNKVTEKGKDVELRCDPISGHTALYWYRQSLGQGLEFLIYFQGNSAPDKSGLPSDRFSAERTGGSVSTLTIQRTQQEDSAVYLCASSSRFIDTQYFGPGTRLTVL.

The chain uses TRBV10-3 and TRBJ2-3, with D possibly matching TRBD1 (5 bases). Deletions cut 5 bases from V and 2 bases from J, with 11 bases between. Germline V lookup: CDR1 ENHRY, CDR2 SYGVKD. The CDR3 length is 14 residues. CDR3 loop: CAISPGLPTDTQYF. The CDR3 DNA follows: TGTGCCATCAGTCCAGGGCTGCCCACAGATACGCAGTATTTT.

The rearrangement joins TRBV24-1 to TRBJ2-1; a weak D match, TRBD1 (6 bases). CDR1 and CDR2 from the germline V gene are KGHDR and SFDVKD. CDR3 length equals 13 residues. Trimming pared 9 bases from V and 2 bases from J, leaving 10 bases between. The CDR3 loop reads CATSQGTYNEQFF. CDR3 nucleotide sequence: TGTGCCACCTCTCAGGGGACCTACAATGAGCAGTTCTTC.

V usage is TRBV7-9 and J usage is TRBJ2-2, with D possibly being TRBD2 (6 bases). The germline gives CDR1 SEHNR, CDR2 FQNEAQ (reference sequence). Trimming cost V 0 bases and J 5 bases, with 16 bases left between them. There are 17 residues in the CDR3. This chain's CDR3 is CASSLARGPEGTGELFF. Written as DNA, the CDR3 is TGTGCCAGCAGCTTAGCGCGGGGACCGGAGGGGACCGGGGAGCTGTTTTTT.

This chain uses TRBV20-1 with TRBJ2-1; D is unresolved. From germline, CDR1 is DFQATT and CDR2 SNEGSKA (reference sequence). V was shortened by 5 bases and J by 7 bases, with 18 bases between the two germline ends. There are 14 residues in the CDR3. DNA for the CDR3: TGCAGTGCTCGTCCCGGATCCTTGGGGAATGAGCAGTTCTTC. Protein product: CSARPGSLGNEQFF.

This clonotype was found many times. This chain connects TRBV15 to TRBJ2-5, with D uncertain. The germline gives CDR1 LNHNV, CDR2 YYDKDF (reference sequence). V was shortened by 2 bases and J by 3 bases, with 4 bases between the two germline ends. The CDR3 is 12 residues long. The CDR3 here is CATSRWKETQYF. The CDR3 coding sequence is TGTGCCACCAGCAGATGGAAAGAGACCCAGTACTTC.

This clonotype was recorded at least ten times. V gene TRBV20-1 combines with J gene TRBJ2-1, with TRBD2 identical over 13 bases. CDR3 size: 16 residues. Germline values: CDR1 DFQATT, CDR2 SNEGSKA (reference sequence). The ends lost 3 bases at V and 4 bases at J; junction bases unmatched: 6. The CDR3 DNA sequence: TGCAGTGCTAGGAGACTAGCGGGGGGCATATACAATGAGCAGTTCTTC. Residues: CSARRLAGGIYNEQFF.